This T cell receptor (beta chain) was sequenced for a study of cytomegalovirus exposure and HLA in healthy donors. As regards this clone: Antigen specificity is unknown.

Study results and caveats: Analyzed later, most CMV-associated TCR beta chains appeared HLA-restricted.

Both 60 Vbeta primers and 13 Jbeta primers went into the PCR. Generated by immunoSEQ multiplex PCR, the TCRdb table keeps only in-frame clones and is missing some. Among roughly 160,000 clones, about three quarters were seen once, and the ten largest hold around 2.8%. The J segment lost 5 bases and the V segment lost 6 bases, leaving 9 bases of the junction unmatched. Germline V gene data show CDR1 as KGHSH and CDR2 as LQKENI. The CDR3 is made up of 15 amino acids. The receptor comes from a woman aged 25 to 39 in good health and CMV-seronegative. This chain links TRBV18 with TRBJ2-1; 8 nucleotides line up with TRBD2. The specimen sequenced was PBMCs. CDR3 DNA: TGTGCCAGCTCCCCCCTAGCGGGCCTCAACAATGAGCAGTTCTTC. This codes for CASSPLAGLNNEQFF.